A selection of T cell receptor beta chains follows, all from one sample in a study of blood T cell repertoires in COVID-19. TCRdb keeps only in-frame clones here, not all; method: immunoSEQ multiplex PCR. The sample contains some 120,000 clones, more than 80% of which appear only once. The specimen sequenced was peripheral blood. The receptors stem from a man aged 65 to 79 with active or convalescent COVID-19. Both conserved end residues are part of each CDR3. A D gene is named only where the DNA matches it firmly. Expanded clones get a size class; other rows say once, few or many, or leave the size out.

j_gene	abundance	v_gene	d_gene	CDR3nt	CDR3aa
TRBJ1-1	-	TRBV3-1/TRBV3-2	-	TGTGCCAGCAGCCAAGATGGCAGATGGAACACTGAAGCTTTCTTT	CASSQDGRWNTEAFF
TRBJ2-1	-	TRBV11-3	TRBD1	TGTGCCAGCAGCCCCCAACCCGGGACAGGGTGGAATGAGCAGTTCTTC	CASSPQPGTGWNEQFF
TRBJ1-3	-	TRBV11-3	-	TGTGCCAGCAGCCCATCGGGGGGCACTGGAAACACCATATATTTT	CASSPSGGTGNTIYF
TRBJ1-6	-	TRBV3-1/TRBV3-2	TRBD1	TGTGCCAGCAGCGCCCCGGGACAGAATTCACCCCTCCACTTT	CASSAPGQNSPLHF
TRBJ1-1	once	TRBV5-5	-	TGTGCCAGCAGCTTGGGGGCAGGGATAAGGACTGAAGCTTTCTTT	CASSLGAGIRTEAFF
TRBJ2-7	few	TRBV20-1	-	TGCAGTGCTAGTCCTACCTGGGCTCGCTACGAGCAGTACTTC	CSASPTWARYEQYF
TRBJ1-1	few	TRBV11-2	-	TGTGCCAGCAGCTTAGAATGGGGCCAGATGAACACTGAAGCTTTCTTT	CASSLEWGQMNTEAFF
TRBJ1-2	-	TRBV11-2	-	TGTGCCAGCAGCTTAGAGGCAGGGCCTTTTAACTATGGCTACACCTTC	CASSLEAGPFNYGYTF
TRBJ2-3	-	TRBV18	TRBD2	TGTGCCAGCTCACGACTAGCGAGCACAGATACGCAGTATTTT	CASSRLASTDTQYF
TRBJ2-7	once	TRBV18	TRBD1	TGTGCCAGCTCACTTCCGGGACAGCGCTCCTACGAGCAGTACTTC	CASSLPGQRSYEQYF
TRBJ2-5	-	TRBV19	TRBD1	TGTGCCAGTAGCACGGGGCAGGGGGCGGGAGAGACCCAGTACTTC	CASSTGQGAGETQYF
TRBJ2-3	-	TRBV27	-	TGTGCCAGCAGTTTCTGGCCAATCCTGAGCACAGATACGCAGTATTTT	CASSFWPILSTDTQYF
TRBJ2-1	-	TRBV11-1	TRBD2	TGTGCCAGCAGCTTTACTAGCGGGGGGACTAATGAGCAGTTCTTC	CASSFTSGGTNEQFF
TRBJ1-5	-	TRBV28	TRBD1	TGTGCCAGCAGCACCCTGGGACAGGTACGAGGTCAGCCCCAGCATTTT	CASSTLGQVRGQPQHF
TRBJ2-1	-	TRBV9	-	TGTGCCAGCAGCGTAGCCCCCCACAGGGAGTCCCCCTCCTACAATGAGCAGTTCTTC	CASSVAPHRESPSYNEQFF
TRBJ1-2	-	TRBV19	TRBD1	TGTGCCAGTAGTATGCTCGGGACAGGGATCGCCTATGGCTACACCTTC	CASSMLGTGIAYGYTF
TRBJ2-7	-	TRBV5-5	TRBD2	TGTGCCAGCAGCTTGGGAGCTAGCGGGCCGACCTACGAGCAGTACTTC	CASSLGASGPTYEQYF
TRBJ2-2	-	TRBV24-1	-	TGTGCCACCAGTGATTCGCGGGTTTCGCGGACCGGGGAGCTGTTTTTT	CATSDSRVSRTGELFF
TRBJ1-4	-	TRBV2	-	TGTGCCAGCAGTGAAGGGGGAGGACCTCGGGGTGGTCGGGGTGAAAAACTGTTTTTT	CASSEGGGPRGGRGEKLFF
TRBJ2-2	-	TRBV7-9	-	TGTGCCAGTACGGAGGGAGTCACCACCGGGGAGCTGTTTTTT	CASTEGVTTGELFF
TRBJ1-3	-	TRBV6-6	-	TGTGCCAGCAGTGGCGGAAAGGAATTCTCTGGAAACACCATATATTTT	CASSGGKEFSGNTIYF
TRBJ2-1	few	TRBV12-3/TRBV12-4	-	TGTGCCAGCAGCCAAGTCAGTGAGCAGTTCTTC	CASSQVSEQFF
TRBJ1-2	-	TRBV27	-	TGTGCCAGCAGTCCTTTGGCGGCGTTGGACTATGGCTACACCTTC	CASSPLAALDYGYTF
TRBJ1-4	-	TRBV5-1	TRBD1	TGCGCCAGCAGCACAGGGGGTGGGGAAAAACTGTTTTTT	CASSTGGGEKLFF
TRBJ1-5	-	TRBV28	TRBD1	TGTGCCAGCAGCTCGCCGGGACAGGGTAGCAATCAGCCCCAGCATTTT	CASSSPGQGSNQPQHF
TRBJ2-1	-	TRBV29-1	-	TGCAGCGTTGAGAATTCCCTCGGTGAGCAGTTCTTC	CSVENSLGEQFF
TRBJ2-3	-	TRBV18	TRBD1	TGTGCCAGCTCACCGTTAGGACAGGCGACAGATACGCAGTATTTT	CASSPLGQATDTQYF
TRBJ1-6	-	TRBV28	-	TGTGCCAGCAGTTTTACAGGGAGCTCCTATAATTCACCCCTCCACTTT	CASSFTGSSYNSPLHF
TRBJ2-7	once	TRBV6-6	TRBD1	TGTGCCAGCAGTTTAAAAGGGGGCGTCTACGAGCAGTACTTC	CASSLKGGVYEQYF
TRBJ1-4	-	TRBV3-1/TRBV3-2	-	TGTGCCAGCGCCATAACGGCGGCGTTTAATGAAAAACTGTTTTTT	CASAITAAFNEKLFF
TRBJ2-7	-	TRBV19	-	TGTGCCAGTAGGGGCCCAGGGCAAAACTCCTACGAGCAGTACTTC	CASRGPGQNSYEQYF
TRBJ2-7	-	TRBV24-1	TRBD2	TGTGCCACCAGAAGACTGGGCGGGAGGGCATCCTCCTACGAGCAGTACTTC	CATRRLGGRASSYEQYF
TRBJ2-5	-	TRBV7-9	-	TGTGCCAGCAGCCCGCGACTCCTCCAAGAGACCCAGTACTTC	CASSPRLLQETQYF
TRBJ1-5	-	TRBV5-8	TRBD1	TGTGCCAGCAGCCTACAGGGGACCCGTTCCTATCAGCCCCAGCATTTT	CASSLQGTRSYQPQHF
TRBJ2-7	few	TRBV6-6	-	TGTGCCAGCAGTTACTCTACCCCTCCGGCCTACGAGCAGTACTTC	CASSYSTPPAYEQYF
TRBJ1-5	-	TRBV27	-	TGTGCCAGCAGTTTATCTGGGGGCGCGTTCCTCAATCAGCCCCAGCATTTT	CASSLSGGAFLNQPQHF
TRBJ1-1	few	TRBV29-1	-	TGCAGCGTTGACGCACAGACTGAAGCTTTCTTT	CSVDAQTEAFF
TRBJ1-3	-	TRBV29-1	TRBD1	TGCAGCGTTGCAGGGGGCATATCTGGAAACACCATATATTTT	CSVAGGISGNTIYF
TRBJ2-7	-	TRBV4-2	TRBD2	TGTGCCAGCAGCGGCCCGGGGCGGACTAGCGGCTACGAGCAGTACTTC	CASSGPGRTSGYEQYF
TRBJ2-3	-	TRBV7-9	TRBD1	TGTGCCAGAGCCCCAGGGGGCAAGGGAGATACGCAGTATTTT	CARAPGGKGDTQYF
TRBJ2-1	-	TRBV6-1	TRBD2	TGTGCCAGCAGTGAACCTGGACTAGCGGGAGAGCAGTTCTTC	CASSEPGLAGEQFF
TRBJ1-5	-	TRBV7-8	-	TGTGCCAGCAGCTCGACAGAAAATCAGCCCCAGCATTTT	CASSSTENQPQHF
TRBJ2-1	-	TRBV7-3	-	TGTGCCAGCAGCTTAGGCGGGTCCGGTGGCGAGCAGTTCTTC	CASSLGGSGGEQFF
TRBJ2-1	-	TRBV6-6	TRBD2	TGTGCCAGCAGTCCAGAAGGAAGTCGGGTGATTAGCGGGACGAAAAATGAGCAGTTCTTC	CASSPEGSRVISGTKNEQFF
TRBJ1-5	-	TRBV28	-	TGTGCCAGCAGTTTATTCCGGGTAGTTAGCAATCAGCCCCAGCATTTT	CASSLFRVVSNQPQHF
TRBJ1-2	-	TRBV6-5	TRBD1	TGTGCCAGCAGCCCGGACAGGGGCGCCTACACCTTC	CASSPDRGAYTF
TRBJ2-7	-	TRBV30	TRBD1	TGTGCCTGGAGTGAGGGGGCAGGGCGGCAGTACTTC	CAWSEGAGRQYF
TRBJ2-1	-	TRBV19	-	TGTGCCAGTAGTATACCCCCCAAGTGGTTAGCGACGTTAACTCGGGACAATGAGCAGTTCTTC	CASSIPPKWLATLTRDNEQFF
TRBJ2-1	-	TRBV6-5	TRBD2	TGTGCCAGCAGCTTGAGCGGGAGGGCGTACAATGAGCAGTTCTTC	CASSLSGRAYNEQFF
TRBJ2-2	-	TRBV14	-	TGTGCCAGCAGCCAGTCGATGAGGTCGAACACCGGGGAGCTGTTTTTT	CASSQSMRSNTGELFF
TRBJ2-5	once	TRBV6-2/TRBV6-3	-	TGTGCCAGCAGTTATCCCGGGACAAGGATAGAAAGGTGGGAGACCCAGTACTTC	CASSYPGTRIERWETQYF
TRBJ2-3	-	TRBV28	TRBD2	TGTGCCAGCAGGGGCGGGAGTAACACAGATACGCAGTATTTT	CASRGGSNTDTQYF
TRBJ1-1	-	TRBV7-2	-	TGTGCCAGCAGCGTCCGGAGTATGAACACTGAAGCTTTCTTT	CASSVRSMNTEAFF
TRBJ1-2	-	TRBV10-3	TRBD1	TGTGCCATCAGTGTTGGGACAGGGTCTGGCTACACCTTC	CAISVGTGSGYTF
TRBJ2-5	-	TRBV28	-	TGTGCCAGCAGATCTTATAAAGGGAGTACCGAAGAGACCCAGTACTTC	CASRSYKGSTEETQYF